Listed below are T cell receptor beta chains from one sample, sequenced in a study of blood T cell repertoires in COVID-19. TCRdb keeps only in-frame clones here, not all; method: immunoSEQ multiplex PCR. The sample shows 95,000 to 120,000 clones, approximately 90% of them seen only once. Sequencing was performed on peripheral blood. The origin of the receptors is a woman aged 70-85 years who had recovered from COVID-19. CDR3s leave out the opening cysteine and the closing phenylalanine or tryptophan. A D gene is named only where the DNA matches it firmly.

d_call,j_call,v_call,cdr3_aa
NA,TRBJ1-2,TRBV2,ASSEQGLYGYT
NA,TRBJ1-2,TRBV7-3,ASSLDSGVGYT
TRBD1,TRBJ2-7,TRBV6-2/TRBV6-3,ASSYWGTDEQY
NA,TRBJ2-1,TRBV7-9,ASSGSSASYNEQF
TRBD2,TRBJ2-3,TRBV5-6,ASSLWRAGVTDTQY
TRBD1,TRBJ2-5,TRBV5-1,ASSLEGTGEETQY
TRBD2,TRBJ2-2,TRBV5-1,ASSPSGRAGGARELF
NA,TRBJ2-7,TRBV11-2,ASSLGGHRREQY
NA,TRBJ2-1,TRBV9,ASSSPAPREQF
NA,TRBJ1-2,TRBV19,ASSIGGRPLYGYT
NA,TRBJ1-3,TRBV15,ATSHLASSGNTIY
TRBD1,TRBJ2-1,TRBV27,ASRVKRGQVLNNEQF
TRBD1,TRBJ2-7,TRBV2,ASSAPGGPYQY
NA,TRBJ2-2,TRBV7-2,ASSLLPTYGELF
NA,TRBJ1-4,TRBV18,ASREDSGNEKLF
TRBD2,TRBJ2-7,TRBV2,ASRNSGTSYEQY
NA,TRBJ2-1,TRBV7-7,ASSPEGGRGNEQF
NA,TRBJ1-2,TRBV30,AWSVQENYGYT
NA,TRBJ2-3,TRBV7-3,ASSRAPTDTQY
TRBD2,TRBJ2-2,TRBV4-2,ASSQGTSGRAGELF
NA,TRBJ2-1,TRBV9,ASSVDAGGYEQF
TRBD2,TRBJ2-5,TRBV4-1,ASSHLAGETQY
TRBD1,TRBJ1-1,TRBV29-1,SVGGQASHPRDEAF
NA,TRBJ2-7,TRBV2,ASSAWQGSSYEQY
TRBD1,TRBJ2-1,TRBV5-6,ASDPGTGLGGQF
TRBD2,TRBJ2-1,TRBV6-2/TRBV6-3,ASSGTSGVEQF
TRBD2,TRBJ2-1,TRBV7-3,ASSLGRWTSGYNEQF
NA,TRBJ1-6,TRBV6-1,ASSEVQGSLH
NA,TRBJ2-2,TRBV7-2,ASSPGTLRGELF
TRBD2,TRBJ2-3,TRBV28,ASSPPRLAGGGSTDTQY
TRBD1,TRBJ2-7,TRBV7-7,ASSLDRTGEQY
NA,TRBJ2-7,TRBV7-6,ASSDRFEQY
NA,TRBJ2-5,TRBV7-2,ASSLDYVETQY
NA,TRBJ1-4,TRBV11-2,ASSLAGGDEKLF
NA,TRBJ2-1,TRBV5-5,ASSLFTGEGTDNEQF
TRBD2,TRBJ2-7,TRBV5-1,ASSPGGLAVSYEQY
TRBD1,TRBJ1-3,TRBV13,ASRQGHGNTIY
NA,TRBJ1-1,TRBV12-5,ASGPPSGTEAF
TRBD1,TRBJ1-3,TRBV6-6,ASSRAIRGLSGNTIY
NA,TRBJ1-1,TRBV5-1,ASSGPNRDNTEAF
TRBD1,TRBJ2-7,TRBV25-1,ASSVRQGINSYEQY
NA,TRBJ2-7,TRBV5-1,ASSQTVYEQY
TRBD1,TRBJ2-5,TRBV7-2,ASSSPGTGIQTQY
NA,TRBJ2-7,TRBV7-4,ASSLTRPSPYEQY
TRBD2,TRBJ2-1,TRBV5-1,ASSDSSGRAYNEQF
TRBD1,TRBJ2-7,TRBV7-2,ASSLAPTGVKAYEQY
TRBD2,TRBJ2-1,TRBV24-1,ATSGGGSSYNEQF
NA,TRBJ1-1,TRBV19,ASSLQGAGFSEAF